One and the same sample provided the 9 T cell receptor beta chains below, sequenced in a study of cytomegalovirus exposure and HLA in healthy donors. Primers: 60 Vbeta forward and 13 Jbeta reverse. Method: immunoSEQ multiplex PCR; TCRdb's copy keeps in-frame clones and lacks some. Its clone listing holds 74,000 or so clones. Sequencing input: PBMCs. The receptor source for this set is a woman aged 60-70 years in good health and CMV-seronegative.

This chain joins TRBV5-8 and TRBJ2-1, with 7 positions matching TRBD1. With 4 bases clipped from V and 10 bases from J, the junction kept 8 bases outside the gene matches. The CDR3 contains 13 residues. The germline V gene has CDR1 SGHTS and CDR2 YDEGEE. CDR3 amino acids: CASSPDRSKEQFF. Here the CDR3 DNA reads TGTGCCAGCAGCCCGGACAGGAGCAAGGAGCAGTTCTTC.

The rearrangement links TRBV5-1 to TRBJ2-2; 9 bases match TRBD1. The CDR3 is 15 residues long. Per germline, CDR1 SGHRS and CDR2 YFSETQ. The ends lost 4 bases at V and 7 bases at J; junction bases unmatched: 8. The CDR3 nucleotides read TGCGCCAGCAGCCTTAGACAGGGGGGCGTCGGGGAGCTGTTTTTT. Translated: CASSLRQGGVGELFF. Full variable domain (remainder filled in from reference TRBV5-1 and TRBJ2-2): KAGVTQTPRYLIKTRGQQVTLSCSPISGHRSVSWYQQTPGQGLQFLFEYFSETQRNKGNFPGRFSGRQFSNSRSEMNVSTLELGDSALYLCASSLRQGGVGELFFGEGSRLTVL.

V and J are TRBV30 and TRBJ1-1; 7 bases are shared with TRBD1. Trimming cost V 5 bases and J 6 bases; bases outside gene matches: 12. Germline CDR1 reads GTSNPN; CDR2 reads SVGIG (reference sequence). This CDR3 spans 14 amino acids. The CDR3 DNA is TGTGCCTGGCGTCCCGGGACAGCAAGCGCTGAAGCTTTCTTT. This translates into CAWRPGTASAEAFF. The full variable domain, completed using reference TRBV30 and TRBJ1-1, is SQTIHQWPATLVQPVGSPLSLECTVEGTSNPNLYWYRQAAGRGLQLLFYSVGIGQISSEVPQNLSASRPQDRQFILSSKKLLLSDSGFYLCAWRPGTASAEAFFGQGTRLTVV.

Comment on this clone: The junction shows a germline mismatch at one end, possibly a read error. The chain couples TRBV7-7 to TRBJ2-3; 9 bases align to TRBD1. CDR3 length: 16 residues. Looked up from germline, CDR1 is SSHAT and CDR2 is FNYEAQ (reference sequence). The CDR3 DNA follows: TGTGCTAGCAGCCCAACAGGGGGCGTAAGCGGTGATACGCAGTATTTT. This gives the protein CASSPTGGVSGDTQYF.

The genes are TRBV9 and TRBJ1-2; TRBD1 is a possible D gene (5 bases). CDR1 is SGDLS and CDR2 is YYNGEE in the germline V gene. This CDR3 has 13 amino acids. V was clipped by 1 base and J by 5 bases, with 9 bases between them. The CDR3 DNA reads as TGTGCCAGCAGCGTATCCCCAGGGTATGGCTACACCTTC. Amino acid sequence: CASSVSPGYGYTF.

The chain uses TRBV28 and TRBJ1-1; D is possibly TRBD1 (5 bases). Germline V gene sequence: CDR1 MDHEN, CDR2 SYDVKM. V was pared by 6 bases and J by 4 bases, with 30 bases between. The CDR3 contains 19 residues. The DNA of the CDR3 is TGTGCCAGCAGCAAAGGTGTCTCAGGGTTAATCGGGTTGGGCACTGAAGCTTTCTTT. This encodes CASSKGVSGLIGLGTEAFF.

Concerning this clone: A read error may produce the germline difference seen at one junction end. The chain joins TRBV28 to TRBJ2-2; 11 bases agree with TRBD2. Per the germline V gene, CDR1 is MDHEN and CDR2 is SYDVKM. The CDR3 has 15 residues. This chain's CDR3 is CASILTSGIAGELFF. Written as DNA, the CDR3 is TGTGCCAGCATCTTGACTAGCGGGATTGCCGGGGAGTTGTTTTTT.

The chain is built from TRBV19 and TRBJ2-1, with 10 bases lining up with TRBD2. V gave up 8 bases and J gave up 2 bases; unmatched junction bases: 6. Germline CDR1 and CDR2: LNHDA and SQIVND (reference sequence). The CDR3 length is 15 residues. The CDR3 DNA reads TGTGCCAGTGTCACCGGGACTAGCGCCTACAATGAGCAGTTCTTC. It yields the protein CASVTGTSAYNEQFF.

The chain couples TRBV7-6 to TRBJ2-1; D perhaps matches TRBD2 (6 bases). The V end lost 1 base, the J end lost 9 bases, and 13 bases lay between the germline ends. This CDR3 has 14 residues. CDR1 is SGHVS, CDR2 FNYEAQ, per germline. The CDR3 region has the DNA TGTGCCAGCAGCTTAGTGGGAGGACGGGGTGAGCAGTTCTTC. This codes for CASSLVGGRGEQFF.